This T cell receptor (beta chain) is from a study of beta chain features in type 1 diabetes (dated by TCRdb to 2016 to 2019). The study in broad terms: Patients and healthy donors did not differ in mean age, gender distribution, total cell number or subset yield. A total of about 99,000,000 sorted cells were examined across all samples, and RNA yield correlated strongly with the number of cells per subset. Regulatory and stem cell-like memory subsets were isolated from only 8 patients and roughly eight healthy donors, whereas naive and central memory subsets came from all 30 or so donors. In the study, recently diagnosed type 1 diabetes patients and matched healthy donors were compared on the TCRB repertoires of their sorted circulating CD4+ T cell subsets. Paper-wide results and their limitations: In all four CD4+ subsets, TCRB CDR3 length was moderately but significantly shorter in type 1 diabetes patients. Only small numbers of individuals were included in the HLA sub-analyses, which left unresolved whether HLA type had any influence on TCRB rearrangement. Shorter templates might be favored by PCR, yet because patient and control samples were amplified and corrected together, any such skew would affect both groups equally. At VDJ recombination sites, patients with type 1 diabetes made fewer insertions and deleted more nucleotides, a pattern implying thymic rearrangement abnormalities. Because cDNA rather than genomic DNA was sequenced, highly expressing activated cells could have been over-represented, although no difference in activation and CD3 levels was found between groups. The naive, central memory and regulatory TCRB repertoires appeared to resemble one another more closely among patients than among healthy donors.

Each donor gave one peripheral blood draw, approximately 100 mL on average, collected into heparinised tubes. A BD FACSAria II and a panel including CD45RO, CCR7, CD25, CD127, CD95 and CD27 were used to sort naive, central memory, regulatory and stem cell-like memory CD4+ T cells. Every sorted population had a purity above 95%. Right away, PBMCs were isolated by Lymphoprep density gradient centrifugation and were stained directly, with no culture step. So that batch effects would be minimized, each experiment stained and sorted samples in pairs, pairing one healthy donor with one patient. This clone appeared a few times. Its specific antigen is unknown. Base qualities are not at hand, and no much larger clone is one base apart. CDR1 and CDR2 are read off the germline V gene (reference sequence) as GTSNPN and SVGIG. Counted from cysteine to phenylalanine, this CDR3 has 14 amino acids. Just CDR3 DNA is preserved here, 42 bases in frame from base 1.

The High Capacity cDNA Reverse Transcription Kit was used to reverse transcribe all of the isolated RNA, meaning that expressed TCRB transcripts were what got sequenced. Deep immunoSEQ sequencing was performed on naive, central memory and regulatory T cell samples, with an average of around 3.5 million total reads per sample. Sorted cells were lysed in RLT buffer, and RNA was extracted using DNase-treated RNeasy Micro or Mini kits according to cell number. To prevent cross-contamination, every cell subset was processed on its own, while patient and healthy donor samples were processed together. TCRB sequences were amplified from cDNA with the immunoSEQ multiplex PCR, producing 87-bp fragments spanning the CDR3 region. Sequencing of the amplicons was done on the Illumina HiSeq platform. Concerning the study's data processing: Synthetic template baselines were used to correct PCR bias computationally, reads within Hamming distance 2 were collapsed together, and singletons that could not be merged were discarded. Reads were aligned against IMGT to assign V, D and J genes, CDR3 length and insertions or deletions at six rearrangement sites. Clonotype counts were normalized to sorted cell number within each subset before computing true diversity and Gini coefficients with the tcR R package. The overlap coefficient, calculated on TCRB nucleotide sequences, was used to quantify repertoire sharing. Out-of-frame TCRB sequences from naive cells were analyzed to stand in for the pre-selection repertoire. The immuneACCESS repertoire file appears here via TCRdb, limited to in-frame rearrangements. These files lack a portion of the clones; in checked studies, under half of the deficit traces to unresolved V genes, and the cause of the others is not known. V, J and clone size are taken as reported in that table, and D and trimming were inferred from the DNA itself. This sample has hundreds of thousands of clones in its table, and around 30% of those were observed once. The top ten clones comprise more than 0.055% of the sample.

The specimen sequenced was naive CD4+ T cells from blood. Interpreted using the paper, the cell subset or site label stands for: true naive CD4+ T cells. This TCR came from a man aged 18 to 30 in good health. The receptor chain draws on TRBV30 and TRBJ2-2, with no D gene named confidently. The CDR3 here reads CACDRTANTGELFF. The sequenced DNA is TGTGCGTGTGATCGGACGGCGAACACCGGGGAGCTGTTTTTT.